This T cell receptor beta chain was sequenced during a study of blood T cell repertoires in COVID-19. For the study at large: Italy, Spain and the United States were the sources of the convalescent and acute COVID-19 samples. PBMCs, B-cell-depleted T cells, or T cells provided the cDNA or gDNA that made up the material.

Profiled with immunoSEQ multiplex PCR; TCRdb holds only in-frame clones, not every one. Found here are 270,000 or so clones, around 86% of them singletons; the top ten hold approximately 0.85%. The CDR3 has 15 residues. Unmatched junction bases numbered 9, after V lost 7 bases and J lost 4 bases. CDR1 is SGHAT and CDR2 is FQNNGV in the germline V gene. The chain uses TRBV11-2 and TRBJ2-5; 10 positions agree with TRBD2. Material: peripheral blood. This sequence was found in a woman aged 40 to 50 who had recovered from COVID-19. CDR3: CASTRAGGPRETQYF. For the CDR3, the DNA is TGTGCCAGCACCCGAGCGGGAGGGCCTCGAGAGACCCAGTACTTC.